Following are 14 T cell receptor beta chains from one sample sequenced in a study of cytomegalovirus exposure and HLA in healthy donors. Only in-frame clones appear in the TCRdb table, and some are missing; sequencing was by immunoSEQ multiplex PCR. The sample holds 45,000 to 60,000 clones; approximately 93% are singletons and the top ten take approximately 5.5%. Material: PBMCs. The receptor source for this set is a young woman in good health and CMV-seronegative.

The chain couples TRBV9 to TRBJ1-4, with TRBD1 as a possible D gene (5 bases). Trimming left V 3 bases short and J 8 bases short, with 14 bases between. This CDR3 has 14 residues. Germline values: CDR1 SGDLS, CDR2 YYNGEE. DNA for the CDR3: TGTGCCAGCAGCGGCGGGACTCCTGGGGAAAAACTGTTTTTT. Protein sequence: CASSGGTPGEKLFF. Complete variable domain (other parts from reference TRBV9 and TRBJ1-4): DSGVTQTPKHLITATGQRVTLRCSPRSGDLSVYWYQQSLDQGLQFLIQYYNGEERAKGNILERFSAQQFPDLHSELNLSSLELGDSALYFCASSGGTPGEKLFFGSGTQLSVL.

This clone is a singleton in its sample. The V and J genes are TRBV2 and TRBJ2-1; TRBD2 matches at 9 bases. Per the germline V gene, CDR1 is SNHLY and CDR2 is FYNNEI. Unmatched junction bases numbered 7, after V lost 1 base and J lost 15 bases. CDR3 length equals 13 residues. CDR3 sequence (DNA): TGTGCCAGCAGTGAAGGGGGCGGGAGGGCCCGGTTCTTC. It yields the protein CASSEGGGRARFF.

This rearrangement joins TRBV7-7 to TRBJ2-5, with 9 bases fitting TRBD2. The ends lost 4 bases at V and 4 bases at J; junction bases unmatched: 7. CDR1 is SSHAT, CDR2 FNYEAQ, per germline (reference sequence). The CDR3 spans 15 residues. In DNA, the CDR3 is TGTGCCAGCAGCTGGGAGGCGGGGGGGCGAGAGACCCAGTACTTC. Amino acids: CASSWEAGGRETQYF.

This chain links TRBV7-2 with TRBJ2-1; the match to TRBD2 covers 13 bases. V was pared by 7 bases and J by 6 bases, with 15 bases of the junction left unmatched. The CDR3 sequence is 18 residues long. Germline-derived CDR1 and CDR2 are SGHTA and FQGNSA. The CDR3 nucleotides are TGTGCCAGCAACCCTAGGACTAGCGGGAGAGGTGGGGCCAATGAGCAGTTCTTC. Translated: CASNPRTSGRGGANEQFF.

V gene TRBV29-1 combines with J gene TRBJ1-2; D perhaps matches TRBD1 (5 bases). The CDR3 extends over 9 amino acids. The germline V and J ends were trimmed by 6 bases and 6 bases, with 5 bases remaining between them. Germline V lookup: CDR1 SQVTM, CDR2 ANQGSEA. CDR3: CSVGDGYTF. CDR3 bases: TGCAGCGTAGGGGATGGCTACACCTTC.

CDR3 nucleotides: TGCGCCAGCAGTCCCATCGTACTAGCGGGGATCAAATCTGGGCAGTTCTTC. This encodes CASSPIVLAGIKSGQFF. The chain joins TRBV23-1 to TRBJ2-1; TRBD2 agrees at 10 bases. TRBV23-1 is sorted into the ORF group, with uncertain function. After removal of 4 bases from V and 12 bases from J, the junction contained 18 bases not matched to a gene. The CDR3 is 17 residues long.

The rearrangement uses TRBV30 and TRBJ1-2; D call uncertain. V was clipped by 0 bases and J by 7 bases, with 15 bases between them. The CDR3 has 14 amino acids. Germline lookup yields CDR1 GTSNPN and CDR2 SVGIG (reference sequence). The DNA for the CDR3 is TGTGCCTGGAGTGTGATCGGAGTGGGTACTGGCTACACCTTC. Translating gives CAWSVIGVGTGYTF.

This clone is a singleton in its sample. The rearrangement joins TRBV7-9 to TRBJ2-2; 8 bases line up with TRBD2. Germline V gene sequence: CDR1 SEHNR, CDR2 FQNEAQ (reference sequence). Germline trimming cut 3 bases from V and 3 bases from J; bases unmatched to any gene: 3. This CDR3 has 15 residues. The CDR3 protein is CASSFTSGDTGELFF. For the CDR3, the DNA is TGTGCCAGCAGCTTCACTAGCGGAGACACCGGGGAGCTGTTTTTT.

V is TRBV19 and J is TRBJ1-4; weak D call: TRBD1 (6 bases). V shed 7 bases and J shed 6 bases, with 12 bases lying between them. CDR3 length equals 13 residues. Germline assignment: CDR1 LNHDA and CDR2 SQIVND (reference sequence). The CDR3 sequence: CASTSGTYEKLFF. The CDR3 nucleotides are TGTGCCAGTACTTCCGGGACATATGAAAAACTGTTTTTT.

CDR3 bases: TGTGCCAGCAGCCGGGAGCAGGGTTATGAGCAGTTCTTC. As protein: CASSREQGYEQFF. The rearrangement uses TRBV7-8 and TRBJ2-1; D possibly corresponds to TRBD2 (6 bases). The CDR3 length is 13 residues. Trimming cost V 5 bases and J 8 bases, with 13 bases left between them. Germline assignment: CDR1 SGHVS and CDR2 FQNEAQ.

V usage is TRBV27 and J usage is TRBJ2-1; D remains unclear. V was shortened by 0 bases and J by 0 bases, with 9 bases between the two germline ends. The CDR3 is made up of 16 amino acids. In germline, CDR1 is MNHEY, CDR2 SMNVEV (reference sequence). The CDR3 region has the DNA TGTGCCAGCAGTTTATCTAGCCTTAGCTCCTACAATGAGCAGTTCTTC. It codes for CASSLSSLSSYNEQFF.

The V call is TRBV18, the J call TRBJ1-1; TRBD1 matches at 10 bases. Germline values: CDR1 KGHSH, CDR2 LQKENI. The CDR3 runs 16 residues. V was clipped by 3 bases and J by 3 bases; unmatched bases: 7. CDR3 sequence (DNA): TGTGCCAGCTCACCCCGACAGGGGGCTGAGGACACTGAAGCTTTCTTT. Its protein product is CASSPRQGAEDTEAFF.

The chain joins TRBV27 to TRBJ1-2; possible D gene TRBD1, 5 bases. V lost 6 bases to trimming and J lost 5 bases, with 22 bases between them. This CDR3 spans 16 amino acids. Per germline, CDR1 MNHEY and CDR2 SMNVEV (reference sequence). CDR3 nucleotide sequence: TGTGCCAGCAGCCCGGGCAGGGTCCCGCCAGGATATGGCTACACCTTC. Translating gives CASSPGRVPPGYGYTF.

This chain joins TRBV7-8 and TRBJ2-1; 9 nucleotides line up with TRBD2. The CDR3 totals 19 residues. The germline V gene has CDR1 SGHVS and CDR2 FQNEAQ. J lost 6 bases, V lost 1 base, and 16 bases had no gene match. The CDR3, as DNA: TGTGCCAGCAGCTTAGGCCCCCCGGGCGGGAGGGCCAATTCCAATGAGCAGTTCTTC. It translates to CASSLGPPGGRANSNEQFF.